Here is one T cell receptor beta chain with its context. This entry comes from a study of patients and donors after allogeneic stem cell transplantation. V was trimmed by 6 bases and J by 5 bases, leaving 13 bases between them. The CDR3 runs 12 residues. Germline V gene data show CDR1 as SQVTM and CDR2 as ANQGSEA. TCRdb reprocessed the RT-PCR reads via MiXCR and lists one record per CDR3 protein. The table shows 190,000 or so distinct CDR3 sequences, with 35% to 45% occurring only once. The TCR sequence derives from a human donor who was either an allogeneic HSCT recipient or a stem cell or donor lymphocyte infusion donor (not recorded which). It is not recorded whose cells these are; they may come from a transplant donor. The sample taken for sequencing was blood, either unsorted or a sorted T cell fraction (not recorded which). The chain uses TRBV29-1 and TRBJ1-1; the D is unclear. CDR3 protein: CSVGDGGTEAFF. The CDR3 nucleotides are TGCAGCGTGGGAGACGGAGGGACTGAAGCTTTCTTT.